Presented here are 4 T cell receptor beta chains from one specimen sequenced in a study of shared clonotypes between healthy human individuals. Sequencing was performed with immunoSEQ multiplex PCR; in TCRdb, only in-frame clones are kept and a portion is missing. The sample holds about a million clones, about 75% seen once. Sequenced input: memory CD4+ T cells sorted from blood. Sample subset: CD45RA-negative fraction. Source of these receptors: a man aged 18 to 30 in good health.

This chain joins TRBV5-4 and TRBJ1-6; D gene uncertain. The germline V and J ends were trimmed by 0 bases and 7 bases, with 8 bases remaining between them. CDR1 SGHNT and CDR2 YYREEE come from the germline V gene (reference sequence). The CDR3 totals 14 residues. DNA for the CDR3: TGTGCCAGCAGCTTGGACCTCGGGAATTCACCCCTCCACTTT. The encoded protein is CASSLDLGNSPLHF.

Concerning this clone itself: Other DNA sequences of this sample code for an identical CDR3. V and J are TRBV5-1 and TRBJ1-2; D is undetermined. The CDR3 is 13 amino acids. Germline loops: CDR1 SGHRS, CDR2 YFSETQ. V lost 3 bases and J lost 3, with 9 bases in between. The CDR3 loop is CASSSAGDYGYTF. DNA of the CDR3: TGCGCCAGCAGCTCCGCCGGGGACTATGGCTACACCTTC.

Only a few counts were recorded for this clone. The genes are TRBV5-4 and TRBJ2-5; 9 nucleotides match TRBD2. Trimming at V came to 0 bases and at J to 5 bases, leaving 8 bases not matched to a gene. The CDR3 runs to 16 residues. Per germline, CDR1 SGHNT and CDR2 YYREEE (reference sequence). CDR3 in amino acids: CASSLGRGLAGETQYF. The CDR3 coding sequence is TGTGCCAGCAGCTTGGGGCGGGGACTAGCAGGGGAGACCCAGTACTTC.

V and J are TRBV15 and TRBJ2-3, with unresolved D. V was clipped by 0 bases and J by 4 bases, with 11 bases between them. The CDR3 loop spans 15 amino acids. Germline V CDR1 and CDR2: LNHNV, YYDKDF (reference sequence). The CDR3 sequence is CATSRDRAEPDTQYF. As DNA, the CDR3 is TGTGCCACCAGCAGAGATCGGGCTGAACCAGATACGCAGTATTTT.